A selection of T cell receptor beta chains follows, all from one sample in a study of identical twins. MiXCR, run by TCRdb on the 5' RACE reads, gives a single entry per CDR3 protein. Of about 470,000 distinct CDR3 sequences listed, 24% are singletons. This sample was shared with a second study, whose subject was T cells expressing NK-cell markers.

The sample consisted of CD4+ T cells sorted from blood. The receptors come from a woman aged 18 to 35 in good health. Each CDR3 is given with its conserved first and last residue. A D gene is named only where the DNA matches it firmly. Size tells how often a clone was seen (once, few, many) or the class of an expanded clone, and some rows leave it out.

j_call | d_call | v_call | clone_size | cdr3_aa | cdr3_nt
TRBJ1-6 | TRBD1 | TRBV3-1 | few | CASSPRDRNSPLHF | TGTGCCAGCAGCCCCCGGGACAGAAATTCACCCCTCCACTTT
TRBJ2-1 | NA | TRBV15 | few | CATSRRHNEQFF | TGTGCCACCAGCAGACGCCACAATGAGCAGTTCTTC
TRBJ2-1 | NA | TRBV6-5 | NA | CASSYSYSSSYNEQFF | TGTGCCAGCAGTTACTCGTACTCAAGCTCCTACAATGAGCAGTTCTTC
TRBJ1-2 | NA | TRBV5-1 | once | CASSLASVGTYGYTF | TGCGCCAGCAGCTTGGCCTCGGTCGGGACCTATGGCTACACCTTC
TRBJ2-1 | TRBD2 | TRBV4-3 | many | CASSLLAGGGNEQFF | TGCGCCAGCAGCCTACTAGCGGGAGGGGGCAATGAGCAGTTCTTC
TRBJ2-3 | TRBD1 | TRBV9 | few | CASSVDRGNTQYF | TGTGCCAGCAGCGTCGACAGGGGAAATACGCAGTATTTT
TRBJ2-5 | TRBD2 | TRBV30 | NA | CALGLAGLRETQYF | TGTGCCTTGGGACTAGCGGGATTGAGAGAGACCCAGTACTTC
TRBJ2-5 | NA | TRBV5-1 | few | CASSLAGRGDEETQYF | TGCGCCAGCAGCTTGGCGGGCAGGGGCGACGAAGAGACCCAGTACTTC
TRBJ1-2 | NA | TRBV20-1 | NA | CSARRRGQGYGYTF | TGCAGTGCTAGAAGGCGGGGGCAGGGCTATGGCTACACCTTC
TRBJ2-5 | NA | TRBV5-1 | NA | CASSWGPGRQTQYF | TGCGCCAGCAGCTGGGGGCCGGGACGACAGACCCAGTACTTC
TRBJ2-7 | TRBD2 | TRBV12-3/TRBV12-4 | NA | CASSGGRDYEQYF | TGTGCCAGCAGCGGCGGGAGGGACTACGAGCAGTACTTC
TRBJ2-1 | NA | TRBV30 | NA | CAWSVGTGSYNEQFF | TGTGCCTGGAGTGTAGGGACGGGGAGCTACAATGAGCAGTTCTTC
TRBJ2-5 | TRBD2 | TRBV28 | NA | CASSLSGGRETQYF | TGTGCCAGCAGCCTTAGCGGGGGCCGAGAGACCCAGTACTTC
TRBJ1-2 | TRBD1 | TRBV12-3/TRBV12-4 | few | CASSSGTGGGRYYGYTF | TGTGCCAGCAGTTCCGGGACAGGGGGCGGTCGGTACTATGGCTACACCTTC
TRBJ2-5 | NA | TRBV12-3/TRBV12-4 | many | CASSSHRKETQYF | TGTGCCAGCAGCTCCCACCGAAAAGAGACCCAGTACTTC
TRBJ1-2 | NA | TRBV29-1 | NA | CSVEVLGGYGYTF | TGCAGCGTTGAGGTTTTGGGGGGCTATGGCTACACCTTC
TRBJ2-3 | NA | TRBV20-1 | NA | CSARLSTDTQYF | TGCAGTGCTAGACTTTCGACAGATACGCAGTATTTT
TRBJ1-2 | NA | TRBV6-1 | NA | CASSRYLKERYGYTF | TGTGCCAGCAGTCGGTACCTGAAGGAGAGGTATGGCTACACCTTC
TRBJ2-3 | NA | TRBV9 | NA | CASSSTRGGQRADTQYF | TGTGCCAGCAGCTCCACCCGTGGGGGGCAGCGAGCAGATACGCAGTATTTT
TRBJ1-1 | TRBD1 | TRBV12-3/TRBV12-4 | NA | CASSTTQGVSREAFF | TGTGCCAGCAGCACGACACAGGGGGTCTCTCGGGAAGCTTTCTTT
TRBJ2-5 | TRBD2 | TRBV6-1 | NA | CASAISGGARETQYF | TGTGCCAGCGCGATTAGCGGGGGGGCCCGGGAGACCCAGTACTTC
TRBJ2-3 | TRBD2 | TRBV7-2 | NA | CASSLRPGLAGTDTQYF | TGTGCCAGCAGCTTAAGACCGGGACTAGCGGGAACTGATACGCAGTATTTT
TRBJ2-1 | TRBD2 | TRBV6-1 | NA | CASSRPLAGGPNEQFF | TGTGCCAGCAGCCGCCCACTAGCGGGAGGACCCAATGAGCAGTTCTTC
TRBJ2-6 | NA | TRBV4-2 | few | CASSQEGPTSGANVLTF | TGTGCCAGCAGCCAAGAGGGACCGACCTCTGGGGCCAACGTCCTGACTTTC
TRBJ2-7 | NA | TRBV5-6 | few | CASSSHPYEQYF | TGTGCCAGCAGCTCCCATCCGTACGAGCAGTACTTC
TRBJ1-2 | NA | TRBV12-3/TRBV12-4 | NA | CASSRTYTGYGYTF | TGTGCCAGCAGCCGAACCTACACAGGGTATGGCTACACCTTC
TRBJ2-5 | NA | TRBV12-3/TRBV12-4 | few | CASSTQGGGETQYF | TGTGCCAGCAGCACACAGGGAGGAGGGGAGACCCAGTACTTC
TRBJ2-7 | NA | TRBV5-5 | NA | CASSSMGGTGQYF | TGTGCCAGCAGCTCGATGGGGGGAACGGGGCAGTACTTC
TRBJ1-1 | NA | TRBV5-4 | few | CASSPAANLRAEAFF | TGTGCCAGCAGCCCGGCGGCCAACCTGCGGGCTGAAGCTTTCTTT
TRBJ2-3 | TRBD1 | TRBV10-3 | many | CAISSRDREKYF | TGTGCCATCAGTTCCCGGGACAGGGAAAAGTATTTT
TRBJ1-5 | NA | TRBV10-3 | many | CAIRDSSNQPQHF | TGTGCCATCAGAGACAGCAGCAATCAGCCCCAGCATTTT
TRBJ1-2 | NA | TRBV6-1 | NA | CASKVHLANYGYTF | TGTGCCAGCAAGGTCCACCTCGCTAACTATGGCTACACCTTC
TRBJ1-1 | NA | TRBV20-1 | few | CSGGGGTEAFF | TGCAGTGGGGGTGGGGGCACTGAAGCTTTCTTT
TRBJ2-1 | TRBD2 | TRBV9 | few | CASSDTIHSGRAYEQFF | TGTGCCAGCAGCGACACCATACATAGCGGGAGGGCTTATGAGCAGTTCTTC
TRBJ1-6 | NA | TRBV10-1 | many | CASSESMGGPLHF | TGCGCCAGCAGTGAGTCGATGGGGGGGCCCCTCCACTTT
TRBJ1-1 | NA | TRBV21-1 | many | CASSKVRGSQFFF | TGTGCCAGCAGCAAAGTAAGAGGGTCACAATTTTTCTTT
TRBJ2-7 | TRBD1 | TRBV20-1 | few | CSAATGTGVYEQYF | TGCAGTGCTGCAACCGGGACAGGGGTCTACGAGCAGTACTTC
TRBJ2-2 | TRBD1 | TRBV12-3/TRBV12-4 | NA | CASSRTGHNTGELFF | TGTGCCAGCAGCCGGACAGGGCACAACACCGGGGAGCTGTTTTTT
TRBJ2-6 | TRBD1 | TRBV11-1 | NA | CASSLGAGGTSGANVLTF | TGTGCCAGCAGCTTAGGGGCAGGGGGAACTTCTGGGGCCAACGTCCTGACTTTC
TRBJ2-2 | NA | TRBV20-1 | NA | CSARVGTTGELFF | TGCAGTGCTAGAGTCGGGACCACCGGGGAGCTGTTTTTT
TRBJ1-2 | TRBD1 | TRBV16 | NA | CASSRDRDEGYTF | TGTGCCAGCAGCCGTGACAGGGATGAAGGCTACACCTTC
TRBJ2-7 | NA | TRBV4-1 | few | CASSRVNGGYEQYF | TGCGCCAGCAGCCGCGTCAACGGGGGTTACGAGCAGTACTTC
TRBJ2-7 | TRBD1 | TRBV29-1 | few | CSVKGQVYEQYF | TGCAGCGTGAAAGGACAGGTCTACGAGCAGTACTTC
TRBJ1-1 | NA | TRBV6-5 | NA | CASSYLWGGGEAFF | TGTGCCAGCAGTTACCTCTGGGGGGGAGGTGAAGCTTTCTTT
TRBJ1-1 | NA | TRBV20-1 | few | CSARGGRRGYTEAFF | TGCAGTGCTAGAGGGGGACGGAGAGGGTACACTGAAGCTTTCTTT
TRBJ2-5 | NA | TRBV18 | few | CASSLDRNQETQYF | TGTGCCAGCTCACTGGACAGAAACCAAGAGACCCAGTACTTC
TRBJ2-3 | NA | TRBV29-1 | few | CSVGTAYGTDTQYF | TGCAGCGTTGGCACAGCGTATGGCACAGATACGCAGTATTTT
TRBJ2-1 | NA | TRBV12-3/TRBV12-4 | many | CATGGGQSGSVNEQFF | TGTGCCACAGGGGGGGGACAAAGCGGGAGTGTGAATGAGCAGTTCTTC
TRBJ2-7 | NA | TRBV6-1 | NA | CASSARGPYEQYF | TGTGCCAGCAGTGCCCGAGGACCCTACGAGCAGTACTTC
TRBJ2-7 | NA | TRBV9 | many | CASSVDRTVFNEQYF | TGTGCCAGCAGCGTAGATCGGACAGTCTTCAACGAGCAGTACTTC
TRBJ2-7 | NA | TRBV3-1 | many | CASSQRGYEQYF | TGTGCCAGCAGCCAGAGGGGGTACGAGCAGTACTTC
TRBJ2-7 | TRBD1 | TRBV5-1 | many | CASSLEIRTGMYF | TGCGCCAGCAGCTTGGAGATTCGGACAGGGATGTACTTC